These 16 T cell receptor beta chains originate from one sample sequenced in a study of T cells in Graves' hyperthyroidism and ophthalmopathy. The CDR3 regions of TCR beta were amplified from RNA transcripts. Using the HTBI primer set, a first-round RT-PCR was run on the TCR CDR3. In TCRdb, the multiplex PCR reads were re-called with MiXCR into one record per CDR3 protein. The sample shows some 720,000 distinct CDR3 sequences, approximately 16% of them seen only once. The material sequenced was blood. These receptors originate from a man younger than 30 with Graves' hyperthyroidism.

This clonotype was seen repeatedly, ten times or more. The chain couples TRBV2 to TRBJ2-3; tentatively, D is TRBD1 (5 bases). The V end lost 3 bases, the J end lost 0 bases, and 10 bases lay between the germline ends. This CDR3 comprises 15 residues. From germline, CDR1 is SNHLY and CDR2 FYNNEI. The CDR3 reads CASSEGRTSTDTQYF. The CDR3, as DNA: TGTGCCAGCAGTGAGGGGCGGACCAGCACAGATACGCAGTATTTT.

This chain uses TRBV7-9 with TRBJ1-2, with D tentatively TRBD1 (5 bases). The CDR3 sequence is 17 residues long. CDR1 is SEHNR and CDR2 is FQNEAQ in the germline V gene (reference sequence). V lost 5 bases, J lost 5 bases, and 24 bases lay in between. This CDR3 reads CASSGEGGTGVRYGYTF. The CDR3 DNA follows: TGTGCCAGCAGCGGGGAGGGAGGGACGGGAGTAAGATATGGCTACACCTTC.

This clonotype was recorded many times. The CDR3 spells CAVESWGAGEQFF. CDR3 nucleotides: TGTGCAGTCGAGTCTTGGGGGGCGGGTGAGCAGTTCTTC. The V and J genes are TRBV28 and TRBJ2-1, with D perhaps being TRBD1 or TRBD2 (6 bases each). The CDR3 sequence is 13 residues long. The germline gives CDR1 MDHEN, CDR2 SYDVKM.

The CDR3 nucleotides read TGTGCCAGCAGCCGCGCGGGGCCAGATACGCAGTATTTT. It yields the protein CASSRAGPDTQYF. The genes are TRBV7-2 and TRBJ2-3; tentatively, D is TRBD2 (6 bases). The germline V gene encodes CDR1 SGHTA and CDR2 FQGNSA. Trimming took 5 bases from V and 4 from J, leaving 10 bases between them. This CDR3 has 13 amino acids.

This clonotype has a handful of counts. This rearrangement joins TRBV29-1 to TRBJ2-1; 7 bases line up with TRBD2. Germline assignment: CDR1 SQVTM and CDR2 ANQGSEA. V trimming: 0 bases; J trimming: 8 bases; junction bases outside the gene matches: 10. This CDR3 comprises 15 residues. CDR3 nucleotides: TGCAGCGTTGAAGATCGGAAGAGCGGGATGGATGAGCAGTTCTTC. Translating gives CSVEDRKSGMDEQFF.

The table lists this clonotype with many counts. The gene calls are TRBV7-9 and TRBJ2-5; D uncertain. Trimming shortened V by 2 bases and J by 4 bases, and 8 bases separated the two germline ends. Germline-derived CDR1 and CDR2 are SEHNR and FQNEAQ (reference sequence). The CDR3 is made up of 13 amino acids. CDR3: CASSLPYPETQYF. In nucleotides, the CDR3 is TGTGCCAGCAGCTTACCCTACCCAGAGACCCAGTACTTC. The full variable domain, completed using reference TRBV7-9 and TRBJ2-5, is DTGVSQNPRHKITKRGQNVTFRCDPISEHNRLYWYRQTLGQGPEFLTYFQNEAQLEKSRLLSDRFSAERPKGSFSTLEIQRTEQGDSAMYLCASSLPYPETQYFGPGTRLLVL.

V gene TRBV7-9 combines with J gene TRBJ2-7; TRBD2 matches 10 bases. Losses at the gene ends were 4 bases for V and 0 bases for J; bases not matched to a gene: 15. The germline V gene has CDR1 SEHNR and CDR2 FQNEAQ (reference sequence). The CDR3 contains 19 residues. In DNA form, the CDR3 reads TGTGCCAGCAGCTCCGATTATATAGCGGGAGGTCCCCTCTCCTACGAGCAGTACTTC. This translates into CASSSDYIAGGPLSYEQYF. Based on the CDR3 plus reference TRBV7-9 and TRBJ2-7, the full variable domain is DTGVSQNPRHKITKRGQNVTFRCDPISEHNRLYWYRQTLGQGPEFLTYFQNEAQLEKSRLLSDRFSAERPKGSFSTLEIQRTEQGDSAMYLCASSSDYIAGGPLSYEQYFGPGTRLTVT.

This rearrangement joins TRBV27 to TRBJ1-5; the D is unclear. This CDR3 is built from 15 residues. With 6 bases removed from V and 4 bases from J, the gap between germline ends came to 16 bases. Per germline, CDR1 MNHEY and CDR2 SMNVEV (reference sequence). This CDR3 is CASSLRQELNQPQHF. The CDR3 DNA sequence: TGTGCCAGCAGCTTGCGGCAGGAATTGAATCAGCCCCAGCATTTT.

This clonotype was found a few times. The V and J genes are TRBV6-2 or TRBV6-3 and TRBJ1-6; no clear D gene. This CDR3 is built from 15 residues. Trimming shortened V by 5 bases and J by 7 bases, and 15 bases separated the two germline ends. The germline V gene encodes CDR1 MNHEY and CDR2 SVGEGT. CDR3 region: CASSPADRQNSPLHF. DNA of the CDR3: TGTGCCAGCAGTCCGGCAGATAGGCAGAATTCACCCCTCCACTTT.

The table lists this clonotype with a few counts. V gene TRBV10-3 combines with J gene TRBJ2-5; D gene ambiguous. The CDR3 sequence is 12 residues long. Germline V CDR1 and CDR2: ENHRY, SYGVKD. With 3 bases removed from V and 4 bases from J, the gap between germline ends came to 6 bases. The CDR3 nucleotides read TGTGCCATCAGTGAACCGGGAGAGACCCAGTACTTC. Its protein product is CAISEPGETQYF.

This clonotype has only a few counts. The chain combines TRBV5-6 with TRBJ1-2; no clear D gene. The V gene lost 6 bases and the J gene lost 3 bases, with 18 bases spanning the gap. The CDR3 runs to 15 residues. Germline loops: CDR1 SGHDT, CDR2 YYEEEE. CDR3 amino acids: CASIIGPPRDYGYTF. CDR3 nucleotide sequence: TGTGCCAGCATCATCGGGCCCCCAAGGGACTATGGCTACACCTTC.

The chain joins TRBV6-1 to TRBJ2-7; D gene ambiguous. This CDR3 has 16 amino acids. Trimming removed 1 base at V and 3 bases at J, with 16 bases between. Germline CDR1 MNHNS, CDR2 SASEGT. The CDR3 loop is CASSEGTAISDYEQYF. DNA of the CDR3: TGTGCCAGCAGTGAAGGGACGGCCATTTCTGACTACGAGCAGTACTTC.

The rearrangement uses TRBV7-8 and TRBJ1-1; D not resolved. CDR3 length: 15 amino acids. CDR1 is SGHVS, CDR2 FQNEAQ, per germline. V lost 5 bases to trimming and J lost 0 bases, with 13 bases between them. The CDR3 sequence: CASSLQDGLNTEAFF. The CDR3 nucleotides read TGTGCCAGCAGCCTCCAGGACGGGCTGAACACTGAAGCTTTCTTT.

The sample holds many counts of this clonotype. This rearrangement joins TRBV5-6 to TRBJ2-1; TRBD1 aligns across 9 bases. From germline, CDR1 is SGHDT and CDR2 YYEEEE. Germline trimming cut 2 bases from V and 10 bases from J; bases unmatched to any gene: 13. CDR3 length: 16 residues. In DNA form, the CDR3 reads TGTGCCAGCAGCTTAGCGACCGGGACAGGGACAAGGGAGCAGTTCTTC. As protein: CASSLATGTGTREQFF.

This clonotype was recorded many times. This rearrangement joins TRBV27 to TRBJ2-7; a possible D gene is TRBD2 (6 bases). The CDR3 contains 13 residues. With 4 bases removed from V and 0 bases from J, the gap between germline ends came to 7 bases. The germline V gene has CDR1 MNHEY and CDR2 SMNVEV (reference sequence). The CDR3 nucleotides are TGTGCCAGCAGTTGGGGGGACTCCTACGAGCAGTACTTC. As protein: CASSWGDSYEQYF.

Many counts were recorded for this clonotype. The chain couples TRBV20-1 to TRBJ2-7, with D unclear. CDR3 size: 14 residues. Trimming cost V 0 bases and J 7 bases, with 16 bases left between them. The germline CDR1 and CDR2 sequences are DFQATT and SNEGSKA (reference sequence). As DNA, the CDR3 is TGCAGTGCTAGAGATCCCCGGGCCCTGGGAGAGCAGTACTTC. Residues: CSARDPRALGEQYF.